One and the same sample provided the 31 T cell receptor beta chains below, sequenced in a study. TRBV12-4/TRBJ1-2 clonotypes were amplified with adaptor-ligated barcode primers. TCRdb reprocessed the multiplex PCR reads via MiXCR and lists one record per CDR3 protein. The sample comprises about 1,800 distinct CDR3 sequences, roughly 1.3% of which are singletons, and roughly 19% rests with the top ten. The sample consisted of naive CD4+ T cells sorted from blood. Stated subset: naive CD4+ T cells, CD4+CD45RA+CD25-. Receptors were obtained from a female donor with breast cancer.

Judged by abundance, this clonotype is medium-sized (0.01 to 0.1%). The chain employs TRBV12-3 or TRBV12-4 and TRBJ1-2; D not resolved. The CDR3 is 12 residues long. Trimming left V 6 bases short and J 7 bases short, with 12 bases between. The CDR3 nucleotides are TGTGCCAGCAGCTCGAGGGATCTTGGCTACACCTTC. This translates into CASSSRDLGYTF.

This clonotype rates as medium-sized. The genes are TRBV12-3 or TRBV12-4 and TRBJ1-2; no reliable D call. V gave up 8 bases and J gave up 6 bases, with 10 bases separating them. The CDR3 extends over 11 amino acids. This chain's CDR3 is CASSGTDGYTF. CDR3 sequence (DNA): TGTGCCAGCTCCGGTACGGATGGCTACACCTTC.

By proportion, this clonotype is large. The chain recombines TRBV12-3 or TRBV12-4 with TRBJ1-2; no definite D call. V was shortened by 2 bases and J by 0 bases, with 7 bases between the two germline ends. This CDR3 region has 14 residues. The CDR3 coding sequence is TGTGCCAGCAGTTTACAGCTCACTAACTATGGCTACACCTTC. This encodes CASSLQLTNYGYTF.

In its sample, this clonotype ranks as medium-sized. The V and J genes are TRBV12-3 or TRBV12-4 and TRBJ1-2, with a possible D match to TRBD1 (5 bases). The germline V and J ends were trimmed by 2 bases and 4 bases, with 14 bases remaining between them. The CDR3 extends over 15 amino acids. The CDR3, as DNA: TGTGCCAGCAGTTTAAACGAGAGACAGCCCTATGGCTACACCTTC. Its protein product is CASSLNERQPYGYTF.

This clonotype was counted ten times or more. The chain links TRBV12-3 or TRBV12-4 to TRBJ1-2, with D possibly being TRBD1 (5 bases). The CDR3 loop spans 14 amino acids. Deletions cut 2 bases from V and 6 bases from J, with 13 bases between. CDR3 sequence reads: CASSLRHRMDGYTF. In nucleotides, the CDR3 is TGTGCCAGCAGTTTAAGGCACAGGATGGATGGCTACACCTTC.

This clonotype qualifies as medium-sized (0.01 to 0.1%). The CDR3 reads CASSSDSYGYTF. The CDR3 DNA reads as TGTGCCAGCAGTTCGGACTCCTATGGCTACACCTTC. The chain links TRBV12-3 or TRBV12-4 to TRBJ1-2; D unresolved. Trimming took 4 bases from V and 4 from J, leaving 7 bases between them. The CDR3 length is 12 residues.

Sample share makes this clonotype medium-sized. The J gene is TRBJ1-2, the V gene TRBV12-3 or TRBV12-4; tentatively, D is TRBD1 (6 bases). V was pared by 5 bases and J by 3 bases, with 13 bases between. The CDR3 totals 14 residues. The DNA of the CDR3 is TGTGCCAGCAGTCCCACAGGGAGTTACTATGGCTACACCTTC. Translating it yields CASSPTGSYYGYTF.

This clonotype is deemed medium-sized. This rearrangement joins TRBV12-3 or TRBV12-4 to TRBJ1-2, with D hard to call. Deletions cut 6 bases from V and 8 bases from J, with 10 bases between. CDR3 length: 11 residues. The chain's CDR3 is CASSRVGGYTF. The CDR3 DNA reads as TGTGCCAGCAGCCGGGTAGGAGGCTACACCTTC.

The chain recombines TRBV12-3 or TRBV12-4 with TRBJ1-2, with D perhaps TRBD1 (5 bases). The CDR3 runs to 13 residues. The V end lost 10 bases, the J end lost 1 base, and 13 bases lay between the germline ends. CDR3 residues: CATSIDSNYGYTF. Here the CDR3 DNA reads TGTGCCACCTCGATTGACAGTAACTATGGCTACACCTTC.

Relative to its sample, this clonotype is medium-sized. V gene TRBV12-3 or TRBV12-4 combines with J gene TRBJ1-2; the D is unclear. The CDR3 covers 13 residues. The ends were cut back, 2 bases at V and 2 bases at J, with 6 bases in the middle. The CDR3 DNA reads as TGTGCCAGCAGTTTATACAACAACTATGGCTACACCTTC. Protein product: CASSLYNNYGYTF.

This clonotype is termed medium-sized. The chain recombines TRBV12-3 or TRBV12-4 with TRBJ1-2, with D uncertain. This CDR3 comprises 13 residues. Trimming removed 3 bases from V and 4 bases from J, with 9 bases in between. CDR3 protein: CASSLSGGYGYTF. In DNA, the CDR3 is TGTGCCAGCAGTTTGTCGGGTGGCTATGGCTACACCTTC.

By proportion, this clonotype is medium-sized. The chain is built from TRBV12-3 or TRBV12-4 and TRBJ1-2, with D uncertain. The CDR3 extends over 14 amino acids. V was trimmed by 2 bases and J by 2 bases, leaving 9 bases between them. The CDR3 here is CASSLRRVNYGYTF. CDR3 DNA: TGTGCCAGCAGTTTAAGGCGGGTCAACTATGGCTACACCTTC.

In this sample, this clonotype is medium-sized. This chain uses TRBV12-3 or TRBV12-4 with TRBJ1-2; D remains unclear. This CDR3 region has 13 residues. The V and J ends lost 3 bases and 4 bases respectively, with 9 bases between them. CDR3 in DNA: TGTGCCAGCAGTTTGAACGCGGGCTATGGCTACACCTTC. It translates to CASSLNAGYGYTF.

V usage is TRBV12-3 or TRBV12-4 and J usage is TRBJ1-2; D remains unclear. The CDR3 totals 12 residues. The V gene lost 1 base and the J gene lost 8 bases, with 8 bases spanning the gap. The CDR3 nucleotides read TGTGCCAGCAGTTTAGATGAGGAGGGCTACACCTTC. Its protein product is CASSLDEEGYTF.

This sequence joins TRBV12-3 or TRBV12-4 and TRBJ1-2; D is unclear. The germline V and J ends were trimmed by 2 bases and 0 bases, with 10 bases remaining between them. The CDR3 loop spans 15 amino acids. CDR3 protein: CASSLNHGSNYGYTF. CDR3 nucleotides: TGTGCCAGCAGTTTAAATCACGGATCTAACTATGGCTACACCTTC.

This clonotype was counted a few times. The V call is TRBV12-3 or TRBV12-4, the J call TRBJ1-2; D is uncertain. This CDR3 is 15 amino acids long. The V end lost 7 bases, the J end lost 5 bases, and 20 bases lay between the germline ends. This CDR3 reads CASTLQDLRWYGYTF. CDR3 DNA: TGTGCCAGCACCCTTCAGGATCTGAGGTGGTATGGCTACACCTTC.

This clonotype is medium-sized in the sample. The V gene is TRBV12-3 or TRBV12-4, the J gene TRBJ1-2, with D hard to call. Trimming pared 5 bases from V and 2 bases from J, leaving 9 bases between. The CDR3 totals 13 residues. This chain's CDR3 is CASSQSLNYGYTF. In DNA form, the CDR3 reads TGTGCCAGCAGTCAATCTTTGAACTATGGCTACACCTTC.

The rearrangement uses TRBV12-3 or TRBV12-4 and TRBJ1-2, with 9 bases lining up with TRBD1. The J segment lost 5 bases and the V segment lost 5 bases, leaving 6 bases of the junction unmatched. The CDR3 has 14 residues. The CDR3 here is CASSRDRVQYGYTF. CDR3 in DNA: TGTGCCAGCAGTCGGGACAGGGTTCAGTATGGCTACACCTTC.

This clonotype is judged medium-sized. The rearrangement uses TRBV12-3 or TRBV12-4 and TRBJ1-2; 7 bases fit TRBD1. J was trimmed by 5 bases and V by 7 bases; bases with no gene match: 7. The CDR3 length is 13 residues. The CDR3 spells CASTRQGGYGYTF. In DNA, the CDR3 is TGTGCCAGCACCCGACAGGGTGGATATGGCTACACCTTC.

In this sample, this clonotype turned up many times. This chain connects TRBV12-3 or TRBV12-4 to TRBJ1-2; D gene unclear. V was clipped by 5 bases and J by 7 bases, with 17 bases between them. CDR3 length: 14 amino acids. CDR3 nucleotide sequence: TGTGCCAGCAGTGCTACTGACCGAGGAGCTGGCTACACCTTC. Amino acid sequence: CASSATDRGAGYTF.

The gene calls are TRBV12-3 or TRBV12-4 and TRBJ1-2; a possible D gene is TRBD1 (5 bases). V gave up 5 bases and J gave up 4 bases, with 17 bases separating them. The CDR3 is made up of 15 amino acids. The DNA of the CDR3 is TGTGCCAGCAGTCCTCCAGGGAGGAACAGCTATGGCTACACCTTC. Translation: CASSPPGRNSYGYTF.

In its sample, this clonotype was seen many times. The chain is built from TRBV12-3 or TRBV12-4 and TRBJ1-2; no definite D call. The germline V and J ends were trimmed by 6 bases and 1 base, with 9 bases remaining between them. There are 13 residues in the CDR3. The CDR3 region is CASRNDNNYGYTF. The CDR3 coding sequence is TGTGCCAGCAGGAACGACAATAACTATGGCTACACCTTC.

By share, this clonotype counts as medium-sized (0.01 to 0.1%). The DNA of the CDR3 is TGTGCCAGCAGTTATAGGACGGAGGATGGCTACACCTTC. It translates to CASSYRTEDGYTF. The chain uses TRBV12-3 or TRBV12-4 and TRBJ1-2, with D uncertain. V was cut by 4 bases and J by 6 bases, with 12 bases left in between. The CDR3 runs 13 residues.

This clonotype is classed as medium-sized. This rearrangement joins TRBV12-3 or TRBV12-4 to TRBJ1-2; D unclear. This CDR3 has 14 residues. V was trimmed by 2 bases and J by 4 bases, leaving 11 bases between them. The CDR3 here is CASSLKRLGYGYTF. CDR3 sequence (DNA): TGTGCCAGCAGTTTAAAGCGGCTTGGCTATGGCTACACCTTC.

This clonotype is categorized as medium-sized. V usage is TRBV12-3 or TRBV12-4 and J usage is TRBJ1-2, with a tentative D call TRBD1 (5 bases). The CDR3 totals 14 residues. Trimming took 11 bases from V and 4 from J, leaving 20 bases between them. The CDR3 DNA reads as TGTGCCTCAACCGAGGGGTCAGGGAGCTATGGCTACACCTTC. Translation: CASTEGSGSYGYTF.

In its sample, this clonotype is medium-sized. The V gene is TRBV12-3 or TRBV12-4, the J gene TRBJ1-2; unclear D gene. The CDR3 contains 11 residues. Trimming took off 5 bases at V and 4 bases at J, with 5 bases between the two ends. The CDR3 protein is CASSASYGYTF. The DNA of the CDR3 is TGTGCCAGCAGTGCGAGCTATGGCTACACCTTC.

This clonotype is categorized as large. This rearrangement joins TRBV12-3 or TRBV12-4 to TRBJ1-2; 9 positions match TRBD1. The V segment lost 6 bases and the J segment 2 bases; nucleotides outside the gene matches: 4. The CDR3 runs to 14 residues. The CDR3 loop is CASRSGTGNYGYTF. The DNA for the CDR3 is TGTGCCAGCAGATCCGGGACAGGGAACTATGGCTACACCTTC.

This clonotype is categorized as medium-sized. The chain recombines TRBV12-3 or TRBV12-4 with TRBJ1-2; D not certain. Trimming removed 5 bases from V and 6 bases from J, with 13 bases in between. This CDR3 has 13 amino acids. The chain's CDR3 is CASSPTRLHGYTF. The CDR3 DNA follows: TGTGCCAGCAGTCCAACGCGTCTTCATGGCTACACCTTC.

This clonotype rates as medium-sized. V gene TRBV12-3 or TRBV12-4 combines with J gene TRBJ1-2, with D perhaps TRBD1 (5 bases). This CDR3 region has 13 residues. Trimming removed 2 bases at V and 4 bases at J, with 8 bases between. CDR3 protein: CASSLRTSYGYTF. The CDR3 DNA sequence: TGTGCCAGCAGTTTAAGGACAAGCTATGGCTACACCTTC.

The rearrangement links TRBV12-3 or TRBV12-4 to TRBJ1-2; tentative D call: TRBD1 (5 bases). V lost 2 bases, J lost 7 bases, and 8 bases lay in between. The CDR3 spans 12 residues. The CDR3 DNA reads as TGTGCCAGCAGTTTAAGGACACGTGGCTACACCTTC. This codes for CASSLRTRGYTF.

This clonotype is medium-sized (0.01 to 0.1%) within its sample. This chain links TRBV12-3 or TRBV12-4 with TRBJ1-2; TRBD1 might be the D (5 bases). With 6 bases removed from V and 0 bases from J, the gap between germline ends came to 14 bases. The CDR3 sequence is 15 residues long. The CDR3 loop reads CASRRPGTANYGYTF. The CDR3, as DNA: TGTGCCAGCAGGCGACCAGGGACGGCTAACTATGGCTACACCTTC.